The rows below give T cell receptor beta chains drawn from one sample of a study of OX40 agonist ivuxolimab in advanced cancers. TCRdb keeps only in-frame clones here, not all; method: immunoSEQ multiplex PCR. The table records about 33,000 clones, approximately 90% of them present only once. Material: CD4+ or CD8+ T cells sorted from blood, obtained in a trial of the OX40 agonist ivuxolimab. The receptors originated from an adult with an advanced solid tumor such as melanoma, head and neck, liver or kidney cancer. Both conserved end residues are part of each CDR3. The D gene is left open where the match is weak. Some rows mark clone size as missing; the rest say once, few, many or name a class of expanded clone.

v_gene: TRBV5-5
abundance: NA
j_gene: TRBJ1-6
d_gene: NA
CDR3nt: TGTGCCAGCAGCTTGGTTGACGAGTCACCCCTCCACTTT
CDR3aa: CASSLVDESPLHF

v_gene: TRBV7-9
abundance: NA
j_gene: TRBJ2-2
d_gene: NA
CDR3nt: TGTGCCAGCAGCTTAGAGAGCTGGAAACACACCGGGGAGCTGTTTTTT
CDR3aa: CASSLESWKHTGELFF

v_gene: TRBV19
abundance: NA
j_gene: TRBJ2-7
d_gene: TRBD1
CDR3nt: TGTGCCAGTAGAGGGACAGGGGCCTACGAGCAGTACTTC
CDR3aa: CASRGTGAYEQYF

v_gene: TRBV14
abundance: few
j_gene: TRBJ1-2
d_gene: NA
CDR3nt: TGTGCCAGCAGCCAGACCGGGACACGTTCCTATGGCTACACCTTC
CDR3aa: CASSQTGTRSYGYTF

v_gene: TRBV11-3
abundance: NA
j_gene: TRBJ1-3
d_gene: NA
CDR3nt: TGTGCCAGCAGCTCTGGGGGGGACTCCTCTGGAAACACCATATATTTT
CDR3aa: CASSSGGDSSGNTIYF

v_gene: TRBV18
abundance: NA
j_gene: TRBJ2-5
d_gene: TRBD2
CDR3nt: TGTGCCAGCTCACCGCCAGGACTAGCGGGAAAGCAGTACTTC
CDR3aa: CASSPPGLAGKQYF

v_gene: TRBV30
abundance: NA
j_gene: TRBJ1-6
d_gene: NA
CDR3nt: TGTGCCTGGAGCAAGGTACCTGGGTCACCCCTCCACTTT
CDR3aa: CAWSKVPGSPLHF

v_gene: TRBV19
abundance: NA
j_gene: TRBJ1-2
d_gene: NA
CDR3nt: TGTGCCAGTAGTATAGTGGGGGACAATGGCTACACCTTC
CDR3aa: CASSIVGDNGYTF

v_gene: TRBV4-1
abundance: NA
j_gene: TRBJ2-1
d_gene: NA
CDR3nt: TGCGCCAGCAGCCAAGATCCTGGCCAAAATGAGCAGTTCTTC
CDR3aa: CASSQDPGQNEQFF

v_gene: TRBV9
abundance: NA
j_gene: TRBJ2-1
d_gene: NA
CDR3nt: TGTGCCAGCAGCTTAAGACGGGACAATGAGCAGTTCTTC
CDR3aa: CASSLRRDNEQFF

v_gene: TRBV9
abundance: NA
j_gene: TRBJ2-7
d_gene: TRBD1
CDR3nt: TGTGCCAGCAGCACCTCGACAGGGGGAAAGAAGCAGTACTTC
CDR3aa: CASSTSTGGKKQYF

v_gene: TRBV11-2
abundance: NA
j_gene: TRBJ2-5
d_gene: TRBD2
CDR3nt: TGTGCCAGCAGCTCAGGGAGGGGAGAGACCCAGTACTTC
CDR3aa: CASSSGRGETQYF

v_gene: TRBV9
abundance: NA
j_gene: TRBJ1-3
d_gene: NA
CDR3nt: TGTGCCAGCAGCGTAGATCGCTCCTCTGGAAACACCATATATTTT
CDR3aa: CASSVDRSSGNTIYF

v_gene: TRBV28
abundance: NA
j_gene: TRBJ2-7
d_gene: NA
CDR3nt: TGTGCCAGCAGTTTTGTCGACTACGAGCAGTACTTC
CDR3aa: CASSFVDYEQYF

v_gene: TRBV7-7
abundance: NA
j_gene: TRBJ2-5
d_gene: NA
CDR3nt: TGTGCCAGCAGCTCCTCAGGGGGAGGCGAGACCCAGTACTTC
CDR3aa: CASSSSGGGETQYF

v_gene: TRBV7-9
abundance: NA
j_gene: TRBJ1-2
d_gene: TRBD1
CDR3nt: TGTGCCAGCAGCCCCAGAGCCCGGGACAGGGATCATTTTGCAGGCTACACCTTC
CDR3aa: CASSPRARDRDHFAGYTF

v_gene: TRBV7-9
abundance: NA
j_gene: TRBJ2-3
d_gene: NA
CDR3nt: TGTGCCAGCAGCCCGAGGCCGCTGGGGAGCACAGATACGCAGTATTTT
CDR3aa: CASSPRPLGSTDTQYF

v_gene: TRBV7-9
abundance: NA
j_gene: TRBJ1-4
d_gene: NA
CDR3nt: TGTGCCAGCAGCTTAGGACACTCGAATGAAAAACTGTTTTTT
CDR3aa: CASSLGHSNEKLFF

v_gene: TRBV15
abundance: NA
j_gene: TRBJ2-3
d_gene: NA
CDR3nt: TGTGCCACCCTGGATCCTCCGGGTACGCAGTATTTT
CDR3aa: CATLDPPGTQYF

v_gene: TRBV6-6
abundance: NA
j_gene: TRBJ1-6
d_gene: NA
CDR3nt: TGTGCCAGCAGTTACTCGAGGGGCAACCAGGGTTCACCCCTCCACTTT
CDR3aa: CASSYSRGNQGSPLHF

v_gene: TRBV15
abundance: NA
j_gene: TRBJ1-5
d_gene: TRBD1
CDR3nt: TGTGCCACCAGCAGAGGAGGGACAGCCACGGAATGGCCCCAGCATTTT
CDR3aa: CATSRGGTATEWPQHF

v_gene: TRBV30
abundance: NA
j_gene: TRBJ1-5
d_gene: NA
CDR3nt: TGTGCCTGGAGTACGAACAGGGTGGGCCAGCCCCAGCATTTT
CDR3aa: CAWSTNRVGQPQHF

v_gene: TRBV13
abundance: NA
j_gene: TRBJ2-5
d_gene: NA
CDR3nt: TGTGCCAGCAGCGCCCCCAGGGCCGGCCGGGCGACCCAGTACTTC
CDR3aa: CASSAPRAGRATQYF

v_gene: TRBV6-1
abundance: NA
j_gene: TRBJ2-7
d_gene: TRBD1
CDR3nt: TGTGCCAGCAGTGAGGACATACAGGGGGCAAAGTCCTACGAGCAGTACTTC
CDR3aa: CASSEDIQGAKSYEQYF

v_gene: TRBV6-5
abundance: NA
j_gene: TRBJ1-4
d_gene: NA
CDR3nt: TGTGCCAGCAGTTACTCGACTAATGAAAAACTGTTTTTT
CDR3aa: CASSYSTNEKLFF

v_gene: TRBV7-9
abundance: NA
j_gene: TRBJ2-1
d_gene: NA
CDR3nt: TGTGCCAGCAGCCTAGAAGTTGGACTGGGGTACAATGAGCAGTTCTTC
CDR3aa: CASSLEVGLGYNEQFF

v_gene: TRBV19
abundance: NA
j_gene: TRBJ2-3
d_gene: TRBD1
CDR3nt: TGTGCCAGTAGCCCCGGGACAGCCGCTAGCACAGATACGCAGTATTTT
CDR3aa: CASSPGTAASTDTQYF

v_gene: TRBV2
abundance: NA
j_gene: TRBJ1-2
d_gene: TRBD1
CDR3nt: TGTGCCAGCAGTGATGGGACAGGGGGCTCTCGTCCTGGCTACACCTTC
CDR3aa: CASSDGTGGSRPGYTF

v_gene: TRBV2
abundance: NA
j_gene: TRBJ1-4
d_gene: TRBD1
CDR3nt: TGTGCCAGCAGACAAACGGGACAGGGGAAAAAACTGTTTTTT
CDR3aa: CASRQTGQGKKLFF

v_gene: TRBV18
abundance: NA
j_gene: TRBJ1-5
d_gene: TRBD1
CDR3nt: TGTGCCAGCTCCTCATCAGCAGGGGGCGGTTATAGCAATCAGCCCCAGCATTTT
CDR3aa: CASSSSAGGGYSNQPQHF

v_gene: TRBV7-2
abundance: NA
j_gene: TRBJ1-2
d_gene: TRBD1
CDR3nt: TGTGCCAGCAGCCCCAAGCAGGGGGATGGCTACACCTTC
CDR3aa: CASSPKQGDGYTF

v_gene: TRBV28
abundance: once
j_gene: TRBJ1-6
d_gene: NA
CDR3nt: TGTGCCAGCAGTCGGGACCGCAATTCACCCCTCCACTTT
CDR3aa: CASSRDRNSPLHF

v_gene: TRBV7-2
abundance: NA
j_gene: TRBJ2-1
d_gene: NA
CDR3nt: TGTGCCAGCAGCTTACTCACGGCAGGGGGGAACAATGAGCAGTTCTTC
CDR3aa: CASSLLTAGGNNEQFF

v_gene: TRBV25-1
abundance: NA
j_gene: TRBJ2-7
d_gene: TRBD2
CDR3nt: TGTGCCAGCAGTGAATTACTAGCGGGGAGTAGCGAGCAGTACTTC
CDR3aa: CASSELLAGSSEQYF

v_gene: TRBV20-1
abundance: NA
j_gene: TRBJ2-1
d_gene: NA
CDR3nt: TGCAGTGCCCTGGGGGGCAATGAGCAGTTCTTC
CDR3aa: CSALGGNEQFF